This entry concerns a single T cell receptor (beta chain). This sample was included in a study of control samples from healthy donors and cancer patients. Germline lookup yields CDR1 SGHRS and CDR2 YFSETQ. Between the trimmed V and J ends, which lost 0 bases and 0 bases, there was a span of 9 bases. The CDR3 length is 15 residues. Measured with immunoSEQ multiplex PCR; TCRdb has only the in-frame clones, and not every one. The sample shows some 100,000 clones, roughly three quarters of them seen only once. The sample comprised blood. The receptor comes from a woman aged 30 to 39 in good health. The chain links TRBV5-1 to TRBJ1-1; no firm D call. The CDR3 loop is CASSLGVLMNTEAFF. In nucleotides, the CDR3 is TGCGCCAGCAGCTTGGGAGTTTTGATGAACACTGAAGCTTTCTTT.